What follows describes a single T cell receptor (beta chain). In its sample, this clonotype was seen a few times. Its antigen is not yet known. Base qualities are missing; no much larger clone stands one base away. The record originates from a study of T-cell reconstitution after alpha-beta-depleted transplantation in children listed by TCRdb under 2016. At the level of the whole study: Using TCR repertoire profiling, the study quantitatively followed how T-cell immune reconstitution unfolded in children after TCRalphabeta/CD19-depleted allogeneic hematopoietic cell transplantation.

Taken from cysteine to phenylalanine, the CDR3 has 14 residues. Just CDR3 DNA is preserved here, 42 bases in frame from base 1. The germline V gene (reference sequence) specifies SEHNR as CDR1 and FQNEAQ as CDR2. The junction carries 15 bases between V and J, which are trimmed by 8 bases and 4 bases respectively. The receptor library was made with PCR. Instrument on record: Illumina HiSeq 2500. TCR libraries were prepared with molecular barcoding, using unique molecular identifiers to normalize TCRbeta repertoire quantification. In TCRdb, the public reads were trimmed at Q25 with fastp and aligned with MiXCR, with productive beta chains retained. Each CDR3 protein gets just one entry, which takes the most common genes and DNA from the rows behind it. The table for this sample lists some 490,000 distinct CDR3 sequences; 9.5% to 15% of them were counted only once. In total, the top ten clones hold about 6% of the sample.

The V and J segments used are TRBV7-9 and TRBJ2-1, with a tentative D gene TRBD2 over 6 matching bases. The material was PBMCs from the stem cell graft donor, obtained from the stem cell graft. This clonotype was obtained from a human donor who donated a stem cell graft to a child with combined immunodeficiency. Here the CDR3 is given as CASGHPREYNEQFF. The sequenced DNA is TGTGCCAGCGGACACCCCCGGGAGTACAATGAGCAGTTCTTC.